One T cell receptor beta chain is described in this entry. Its target is not known. The sample is drawn from a study of a mutant IDH1 vaccine in newly diagnosed glioma. Overall study: Vaccines began 4-6 weeks after radiotherapy alone, or with temozolomide cycles. Standard pretreatment was either radiotherapy, temozolomide, or, for most, radiochemotherapy with temozolomide.

Time point reported: week 5, during vaccination. Mutant IDH1 20-mer peptide, at 300 ug, made up each vaccine dose, with topical imiquimod. Clones were sequenced by immunoSEQ multiplex PCR, and TCRdb holds only the in-frame ones, with some missing. The table has approximately 27,000 clones, roughly 90% seen once. Study-wide points: It seemed that pseudoprogression was not linked to changes in the top peripheral T cell clonotypes. Patients showed vaccine-induced immune responses at a rate of around 94%.

The source material was PBMCs, sampled from a glioma patient whose treatment included an IDH1 peptide vaccine. The TCR sequence derives from a man between 18 and 35 years old with glioma.

The CDR3 DNA reads as TGTGCCAGCAGCTGGGACGCCTCCTACGAGCAGTACTTC. Amino acid sequence: CASSWDASYEQYF. The chain employs TRBV5-4 and TRBJ2-7, with D possibly called TRBD1 or TRBD2 (5 bases each). Germline V gene data show CDR1 as SGHNT and CDR2 as YYREEE (reference sequence). This CDR3 contains 13 residues. V lost 3 bases and J 0 bases, leaving 7 bases between the germline ends.